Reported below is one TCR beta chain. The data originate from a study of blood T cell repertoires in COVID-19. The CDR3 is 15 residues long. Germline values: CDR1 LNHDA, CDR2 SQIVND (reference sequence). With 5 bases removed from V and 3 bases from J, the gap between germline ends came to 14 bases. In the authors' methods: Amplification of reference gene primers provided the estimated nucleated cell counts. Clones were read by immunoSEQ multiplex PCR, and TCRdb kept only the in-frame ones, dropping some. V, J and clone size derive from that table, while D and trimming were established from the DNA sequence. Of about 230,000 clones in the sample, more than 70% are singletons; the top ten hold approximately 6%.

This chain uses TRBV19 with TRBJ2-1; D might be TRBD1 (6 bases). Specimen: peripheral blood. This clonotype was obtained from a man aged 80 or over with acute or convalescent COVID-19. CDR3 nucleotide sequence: TGTGCCAGTAGTCCCCAGGGGCTCAACTACAATGAGCAGTTCTTC. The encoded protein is CASSPQGLNYNEQFF.